Below are 21 T cell receptor beta chains sequenced from a single sample in a study of blood T cell repertoires in COVID-19. The repertoire was sequenced with immunoSEQ multiplex PCR; TCRdb's copy has only in-frame clones and lacks some. The sample contains 240,000 or so clones, about four fifths of which appear only once. Sample: peripheral blood. Receptors were obtained from a woman aged 18-29 years with acute or convalescent COVID-19.

This chain connects TRBV7-9 to TRBJ1-2; 10 positions agree with TRBD1. Germline CDR1 SEHNR, CDR2 FQNEAQ (reference sequence). The CDR3 is 15 amino acids. With V trimmed by 5 bases and J by 4 bases, 7 bases remained unmatched. CDR3 residues: CASSNRDRGIYGYTF. In DNA form, the CDR3 reads TGTGCCAGCAGCAACCGGGACAGGGGCATCTATGGCTACACCTTC.

The chain couples TRBV19 to TRBJ2-1, with 9 bases lining up with TRBD2. V was clipped by 5 bases and J by 6 bases; unmatched bases: 8. The CDR3 has 15 amino acids. Germline V gene lookup returns CDR1 LNHDA and CDR2 SQIVND (reference sequence). CDR3 residues: CASSPRGGRVNEQFF. CDR3 nucleotide sequence: TGTGCCAGTAGTCCGCGGGGCGGGAGGGTCAATGAGCAGTTCTTC.

V and J are TRBV1 and TRBJ1-1; the tabulated D call, TRBD1, remains unverified against the DNA. TRBV1 is a listed pseudogene. This CDR3 is built from 20 residues. The CDR3 region has the DNA TGCACCAGCAGCCGCCCAAGCTCCGGGACAGGGAGATACCTGGCCACTGAAGCTTTCTTT. It is translated as CTSSRPSSGTGRYLATEAFF.

CDR3 amino acids: CSVVMASAPEKLFF. The DNA for the CDR3 is TGCAGCGTTGTTATGGCCAGTGCTCCGGAAAAACTGTTTTTT. This chain links TRBV29-1 with TRBJ1-4, with no clear D. Germline V gives CDR1 SQVTM, CDR2 ANQGSEA. This CDR3 is 14 amino acids long. Trimming pared 4 bases from V and 8 bases from J, leaving 17 bases between.

This clone was counted between two and nine times. V gene TRBV28 combines with J gene TRBJ2-1; 7 bases fit TRBD1. Germline trimming cut 5 bases from V and 5 bases from J; bases unmatched to any gene: 6. The germline V gene has CDR1 MDHEN and CDR2 SYDVKM. CDR3 length: 14 amino acids. CDR3 coding DNA: TGTGCCAGCAGTCCCTCGGACAGGCACAATGAGCAGTTCTTC. Its protein product is CASSPSDRHNEQFF.

As DNA, the CDR3 is TGTGCCAGCAGCTCTGGACTAGCGGGAGCGGGCGATGAGCAGTTCTTC. This gives the protein CASSSGLAGAGDEQFF. The chain combines TRBV7-3 with TRBJ2-1, with 13 bases matching TRBD2. V lost 4 bases, J lost 8 bases, and 8 bases stayed unmatched. The CDR3 length is 16 residues. Germline CDR1 is SGHTA and CDR2 is FQGTGA. Combining the CDR3 with reference TRBV7-3 and TRBJ2-1 gives the whole variable domain GAGVSQTPSNKVTEKGKYVELRCDPISGHTALYWYRQSLGQGPEFLIYFQGTGAADDSGLPNDRFFAVRPEGSVSTLKIQRTERGDSAVYLCASSSGLAGAGDEQFFGPGTRLTVL.

The gene calls are TRBV13 and TRBJ1-2; D uncertain. V was clipped by 2 bases and J by 8 bases, with 18 bases between them. This CDR3 is 15 amino acids long. Germline values: CDR1 PRHDT, CDR2 FYEKMQ (reference sequence). The CDR3 bases are TGTGCCAGCAGCTTACGGGAGGGTTCTTTGAGAGGCTACACCTTC. It specifies CASSLREGSLRGYTF.

The chain recombines TRBV6-6 with TRBJ1-6; D not resolved. The germline gives CDR1 MNHNY, CDR2 SVGAGI (reference sequence). V lost 2 bases to trimming and J lost 8 bases, with 7 bases between them. The CDR3 contains 13 residues. The CDR3 sequence: CASSYNADSPLHF. In DNA, the CDR3 is TGTGCCAGCAGTTACAATGCGGATTCACCCCTCCACTTT.

On this clone: The identical CDR3 is also encoded by other nucleotide sequences in the sample. The chain couples TRBV4-2 to TRBJ1-4; TRBD1 matches at 7 bases. Germline values: CDR1 LGHNA, CDR2 YNFKEQ. The CDR3 has 17 residues. Trimming at V came to 1 base and at J to 3 bases, leaving 8 bases not matched to a gene. CDR3 DNA: TGTGCCAGCAGCCAAGTTGGCAGGGGGGAATCTAATGAAAAACTGTTTTTT. This sequence encodes CASSQVGRGESNEKLFF.

This clone has more than one count but fewer than ten. The chain is built from TRBV4-3 and TRBJ1-2, with D possibly matching TRBD1 (6 bases). CDR1 is LGHNA and CDR2 is YSLEER in the germline V gene. This CDR3 is 16 amino acids long. The ends were cut back, 0 bases at V and 5 bases at J, with 16 bases in the middle. The CDR3 sequence is CASSQESAGVRYGYTF. The CDR3 DNA sequence: TGCGCCAGCAGCCAAGAATCGGCAGGGGTAAGGTATGGCTACACCTTC.

This chain joins TRBV28 and TRBJ1-5; perhaps TRBD1 as D (5 bases). V lost 4 bases and J lost 7, with 11 bases in between. The CDR3 runs to 13 residues. Looked up from germline, CDR1 is MDHEN and CDR2 is SYDVKM. The CDR3 DNA follows: TGTGCCAGCAGTTCTAAAGGGGCCCAGCCCCAGCATTTT. It specifies CASSSKGAQPQHF.

The chain joins TRBV11-2 to TRBJ2-1; D gene ambiguous. Trimming took off 5 bases at V and 5 bases at J, with 7 bases between the two ends. CDR1 is SGHAT and CDR2 is FQNNGV in the germline V gene. The CDR3 spans 12 residues. DNA of the CDR3: TGTGCCAGCAGCCTAACGAACAATGAGCAGTTCTTC. It yields the protein CASSLTNNEQFF.

The chain links TRBV14 to TRBJ1-1, with a weak D call TRBD1 (6 bases). This CDR3 comprises 16 residues. Trimming took 3 bases from V and 4 from J, leaving 18 bases between them. CDR1 is SGHDN, CDR2 FVKESK, per germline. For the CDR3, the DNA is TGTGCCAGCAGCCACCCCAGGGGACCCTCGGGCACTGAAGCTTTCTTT. The encoded protein is CASSHPRGPSGTEAFF.

With regard to this clone: The identical CDR3 is also encoded by other nucleotide sequences in the sample. CDR3 in amino acids: CASSVAGTGELFF. In DNA form, the CDR3 reads TGTGCCAGCAGCGTAGCCGGGACCGGGGAGCTGTTTTTT. V gene TRBV9 combines with J gene TRBJ2-2; D gene ambiguous. Trimming stripped 0 bases from V and 5 bases from J, with 5 bases between. The CDR3 loop spans 13 amino acids. Per germline, CDR1 SGDLS and CDR2 YYNGEE.

This clone showed up many times. The chain employs TRBV28 and TRBJ1-1, with D hard to call. The germline V and J ends were trimmed by 6 bases and 1 base, with 9 bases remaining between them. This CDR3 has 13 residues. From germline, CDR1 is MDHEN and CDR2 SYDVKM. The chain's CDR3 is CASRTTANTEAFF. In DNA, the CDR3 is TGTGCCAGCAGGACTACCGCGAACACTGAAGCTTTCTTT.

The genes are TRBV27 and TRBJ1-2; 7 bases are shared with TRBD1. With 5 bases clipped from V and 8 bases from J, the junction kept 8 bases outside the gene matches. The CDR3 is made up of 13 amino acids. Germline CDR1 reads MNHEY; CDR2 reads SMNVEV (reference sequence). The CDR3 region is CASSPTGSRGYTF. The CDR3 DNA follows: TGTGCCAGCAGTCCGACAGGGAGTCGGGGCTACACCTTC.

This clone was observed a single time. The gene calls are TRBV30 and TRBJ2-1; TRBD2 aligns across 11 bases. Germline lookup yields CDR1 GTSNPN and CDR2 SVGIG (reference sequence). The CDR3 runs 16 residues. V lost 1 base, J lost 7 bases, and 9 bases stayed unmatched. The CDR3 here is CAWSGLTSGSTNEQFF. The DNA for the CDR3 is TGTGCCTGGAGTGGCCTTACTAGCGGGAGTACGAATGAGCAGTTCTTC.

The chain couples TRBV11-3 to TRBJ2-4; 8 bases line up with TRBD2. The CDR3 spans 16 residues. Germline lookup yields CDR1 SGHNT and CDR2 YENEEA. Trimming removed 5 bases from V and 9 bases from J; junction bases left unmatched: 15. The CDR3 region is CASSPVGGRSSGIQYF. The CDR3 region has the DNA TGTGCCAGCAGCCCGGTCGGCGGGAGGAGTTCTGGCATTCAGTACTTC.

The V call is TRBV18, the J call TRBJ1-1; D is possibly TRBD1 (6 bases). Between the trimmed V and J ends, which lost 6 bases and 4 bases, there was a span of 18 bases. The germline gives CDR1 KGHSH, CDR2 LQKENI. CDR3 size: 15 residues. Written as DNA, the CDR3 is TGTGCCAGCTCGCCTGATACAGGGTTTGGCACTGAAGCTTTCTTT. This encodes CASSPDTGFGTEAFF.

A single count supports this clone. The chain is built from TRBV28 and TRBJ1-2, with 7 nucleotides matching TRBD1. The trim removed 4 bases at V and 2 bases at J, leaving 7 bases unmatched. CDR3 length: 15 amino acids. Germline CDR1 is MDHEN and CDR2 is SYDVKM. The CDR3 spells CASSSTQQGNYGYTF. CDR3 coding DNA: TGTGCCAGCAGTTCTACACAACAGGGGAACTATGGCTACACCTTC.

This chain links TRBV2 with TRBJ2-3; 10 bases line up with TRBD2. J gave up 1 base and V 4 bases, and 5 bases lay outside the gene matches. Germline values: CDR1 SNHLY, CDR2 FYNNEI. The CDR3 covers 16 residues. The CDR3 reads CASSGVSGRRTDTQYF. The CDR3 DNA follows: TGTGCCAGCAGTGGGGTTAGCGGGAGGCGCACAGATACGCAGTATTTT.